This T cell receptor beta chain came from a study of blood T cell repertoires in COVID-19. Study context: T cells, B-cell-depleted T cells, or PBMCs supplied cDNA or gDNA.

Clinical history as reported by participants underpinned cohort assignment. The assay was immunoSEQ multiplex PCR, and TCRdb's table has in-frame clones only and misses some. The table shows under 200,000 clones, with 89% occurring only once. V gave up 6 bases and J gave up 4 bases, with 13 bases separating them. The CDR3 has 13 amino acids. The germline gives CDR1 LNHDA, CDR2 SQIVND (reference sequence). The rearrangement joins TRBV19 to TRBJ2-7; D gene uncertain. The sequencing sample was made of PBMCs or T cells enriched from blood (not recorded which). The TCR originated in a young woman who had recovered from COVID-19. CDR3 in DNA: TGTGCCAGTAGCCCCGGGTTCGGATACGAGCAGTACTTC. This translates into CASSPGFGYEQYF. Full variable domain (outside the CDR3, taken from reference TRBV19 and TRBJ2-7): DGGITQSPKYLFRKEGQNVTLSCEQNLNHDAMYWYRQDPGQGLRLIYYSQIVNDFQKGDIAEGYSVSREKKESFPLTVTSAQKNPTAFYLCASSPGFGYEQYFGPGTRLTVT.